These 20 T cell receptor beta chains were sequenced from one sample in a study of T-cell reconstitution after alpha-beta-depleted transplantation in children. Unique molecular identifiers were incorporated into the prepared TCRbeta library. TCRdb passed the PCR reads through MiXCR, listing each CDR3 protein once. The sample includes hundreds of thousands of distinct CDR3 sequences, 10% to 15% of them seen just once. Sample: PBMCs, mostly from graft donor cells, taken 360 days after TCRalphabeta/CD19-depleted stem cell transplant. The receptors were sampled from a male patient younger than 18 who had a stem cell transplant for acute myeloid leukemia, so the T cells may come from the graft donor.

This clonotype occurred a few times. V gene TRBV28 combines with J gene TRBJ2-5; no reliable D call. CDR1 is MDHEN, CDR2 SYDVKM, per germline. Deletions cut 2 bases from V and 2 bases from J, with 9 bases between. This CDR3 is 14 amino acids long. The CDR3 spells CASSLSPIQETQYF. CDR3 DNA sequence: TGTGCCAGCAGTTTAAGCCCGATACAAGAGACCCAGTACTTC.

The sample holds many counts of this clonotype. This rearrangement joins TRBV20-1 to TRBJ2-7, with D hard to call. The V end was cut by 5 bases, the J end by 1 base, with 9 bases between. The germline V gene encodes CDR1 DFQATT and CDR2 SNEGSKA (reference sequence). This CDR3 region has 12 residues. Written as DNA, the CDR3 is TGCAGTGCTGAGCCGAGTTCCTACGAGCAGTACTTC. Its translation: CSAEPSSYEQYF.

This clonotype was seen a few times. J is TRBJ2-3 and V is TRBV5-5; D ambiguous. The CDR3 covers 15 residues. Germline V lookup: CDR1 SGHKS, CDR2 YYEKEE (reference sequence). V lost 4 bases to trimming and J lost 1 base, with 13 bases between them. The DNA for the CDR3 is TGTGCCAGCAGCCTCGGCGCTTGGGGCACAGATACGCAGTATTTT. Translating gives CASSLGAWGTDTQYF. Based on the CDR3 plus reference TRBV5-5 and TRBJ2-3, the full variable domain is DAGVTQSPTHLIKTRGQQVTLRCSPISGHKSVSWYQQVLGQGPQFIFQYYEKEERGRGNFPDRFSARQFPNYSSELNVNALLLGDSALYLCASSLGAWGTDTQYFGPGTRLTVL.

The chain uses TRBV11-2 and TRBJ2-1, with TRBD2 identical over 14 bases. This CDR3 comprises 17 residues. CDR1 and CDR2 (germline): SGHAT, FQNNGV. The junction had 12 bases not matched to a gene; V was cut back by 0 bases and J by 14 bases. As DNA, the CDR3 is TGTGCCAGCAGCTTAGAGGCCCCTGGACTAGCGGGAGGAAGTGAGTTCTTC. Translated: CASSLEAPGLAGGSEFF.

The chain combines TRBV20-1 with TRBJ2-2, with TRBD1 identical over 9 bases. The germline CDR1 and CDR2 sequences are DFQATT and SNEGSKA (reference sequence). The CDR3 is 14 residues long. The J segment lost 10 bases and the V segment lost 0 bases, leaving 6 bases of the junction unmatched. In nucleotides, the CDR3 is TGCAGTGCTAGAGATCTGAACAGGGGGCAGGAGCTGTTTTTT. Translating gives CSARDLNRGQELFF.

This clonotype was observed a handful of times. V is TRBV20-1 and J is TRBJ2-7; D might be TRBD2 (6 bases). This CDR3 spans 15 amino acids. The ends were cut back, 5 bases at V and 0 bases at J, with 17 bases in the middle. Germline V gene lookup returns CDR1 DFQATT and CDR2 SNEGSKA (reference sequence). The CDR3 sequence: CSASDAGRDSYEQYF. The CDR3 DNA sequence: TGCAGTGCTTCCGATGCGGGGCGGGACTCCTACGAGCAGTACTTC.

This chain joins TRBV5-1 and TRBJ2-5; D is possibly TRBD2 (5 bases). V dropped 4 bases and J dropped 0 bases, with 10 bases sitting between them. The CDR3 sequence is 14 residues long. Germline V gene sequence: CDR1 SGHRS, CDR2 YFSETQ. This CDR3 is CASSPRRYQETQYF. Written as DNA, the CDR3 is TGCGCCAGCAGCCCGAGGAGGTACCAAGAGACCCAGTACTTC.

The chain uses TRBV20-1 and TRBJ2-3, with 13 bases fitting TRBD2. Germline V gives CDR1 DFQATT, CDR2 SNEGSKA (reference sequence). With V trimmed by 6 bases and J by 2 bases, 11 bases remained unmatched. The CDR3 contains 17 residues. The CDR3 DNA reads as TGCAGTGCAAAGACTAGCGGGGGGAGCTTTCTCACAGATACGCAGTATTTT. It is translated as CSAKTSGGSFLTDTQYF.

V and J are TRBV20-1 and TRBJ2-7; possibly TRBD2 for D (5 bases). The germline V and J ends were trimmed by 8 bases and 1 base, with 12 bases remaining between them. The CDR3 consists of 12 residues. Germline CDR1 is DFQATT and CDR2 is SNEGSKA (reference sequence). DNA of the CDR3: TGCAGTTGCGAAGGAGGTTCCTACGAGCAGTACTTC. It yields the protein CSCEGGSYEQYF.

This chain links TRBV30 with TRBJ2-7; TRBD1 is a possible D gene (7 bases). CDR3 length: 14 residues. The V and J ends lost 7 bases and 0 bases respectively, with 16 bases between them. Germline CDR1 GTSNPN, CDR2 SVGIG (reference sequence). The CDR3 sequence: CASASGGSSYEQYF. Here the CDR3 DNA reads TGTGCCTCGGCCTCAGGGGGGAGCTCCTACGAGCAGTACTTC.

This clonotype was recorded many times. The gene calls are TRBV28 and TRBJ1-1; D uncertain. The CDR3 has 13 residues. V was cut by 5 bases and J by 4 bases, with 11 bases left in between. Germline V gene data show CDR1 as MDHEN and CDR2 as SYDVKM. This chain's CDR3 is CASSVDTFTEAFF. Written as DNA, the CDR3 is TGTGCCAGCAGTGTCGACACTTTCACTGAAGCTTTCTTT. Based on the CDR3 plus reference TRBV28 and TRBJ1-1, the full variable domain is DVKVTQSSRYLVKRTGEKVFLECVQDMDHENMFWYRQDPGLGLRLIYFSYDVKMKEKGDIPEGYSVSREKKERFSLILESASTNQTSMYLCASSVDTFTEAFFGQGTRLTVV.

This clonotype was picked up many times. The rearrangement links TRBV5-1 to TRBJ2-5; no definite D call. Germline V CDR1 and CDR2: SGHRS, YFSETQ. V lost 1 base and J lost 2, with 9 bases in between. The CDR3 length is 14 residues. In DNA form, the CDR3 reads TGCGCCAGCAGCTTGAACGCCGGACAAGAGACCCAGTACTTC. Translated: CASSLNAGQETQYF.

This clonotype was observed a handful of times. The chain employs TRBV5-6 and TRBJ2-2; no clear D. The CDR3 has 16 residues. Germline CDR1 reads SGHDT; CDR2 reads YYEEEE. V was clipped by 4 bases and J by 4 bases, with 17 bases between them. CDR3 amino acids: CASSLQPPLRTGELFF. CDR3 nucleotides: TGTGCCAGCAGCCTTCAACCCCCACTCCGCACCGGGGAGCTGTTTTTT. Supplemented by reference TRBV5-6 and TRBJ2-2, the full variable domain reads DAGVTQSPTHLIKTRGQQVTLRCSPKSGHDTVSWYQQALGQGPQFIFQYYEEEERQRGNFPDRFSGHQFPNYSSELNVNALLLGDSALYLCASSLQPPLRTGELFFGEGSRLTVL.

The rearrangement links TRBV20-1 to TRBJ2-7, with a weak D call TRBD1 (5 bases). Looked up from germline, CDR1 is DFQATT and CDR2 is SNEGSKA (reference sequence). The CDR3 extends over 13 amino acids. V was shortened by 1 base and J by 5 bases, with 12 bases between the two germline ends. In DNA form, the CDR3 reads TGCAGTGCTAGAGTCCCATCACAGGACGAGCAGTACTTC. Protein product: CSARVPSQDEQYF.

In this sample, this clonotype turned up many times. V gene TRBV6-2 or TRBV6-3 combines with J gene TRBJ2-4; a possible D gene is TRBD2 (6 bases). This CDR3 is 14 amino acids long. Germline V gives CDR1 MNHEY, CDR2 SVGEGT. The germline V and J ends were trimmed by 6 bases and 9 bases, with 18 bases remaining between them. The CDR3 spells CASSPNLALAIQYF. The CDR3 coding sequence is TGTGCCAGCAGCCCGAACCTAGCGCTGGCCATTCAGTACTTC.

This clonotype has just a few counts. The rearrangement links TRBV21-1 to TRBJ2-1; the table calls TRBD2, which could not be checked here. TRBV21-1 is a pseudogene. The CDR3 contains 17 residues. The CDR3 region is CASSPRPLASSYNEQFF. CDR3 nucleotide sequence: TGTGCCAGCAGCCCTCGGCCACTAGCGTCCTCCTACAATGAGCAGTTCTTC.

The V call is TRBV28, the J call TRBJ1-2, with D tentatively TRBD1 (6 bases). Trimming removed 3 bases at V and 4 bases at J, with 9 bases between. This CDR3 spans 13 amino acids. CDR1 is MDHEN and CDR2 is SYDVKM in the germline V gene. The chain's CDR3 is CASSFRGSYGYTF. CDR3 nucleotides: TGTGCCAGCAGTTTTAGGGGGAGCTATGGCTACACCTTC.

The genes are TRBV12-3 or TRBV12-4 and TRBJ2-7; D possibly matches TRBD1 or TRBD2 (6 bases each). CDR3 length: 16 amino acids. The V and J ends lost 3 bases and 8 bases respectively, with 23 bases between them. Here the CDR3 DNA reads TGTGCCAGCAGTTTTTCCCGGGGGCGCGGGTCATACAAGCAGTACTTC. Residues: CASSFSRGRGSYKQYF.

This clonotype was recorded many times. The CDR3 loop is CASSQDRLAGGHEQFF. The CDR3 nucleotides are TGTGCCAGCAGCCAAGATAGACTAGCGGGAGGACATGAGCAGTTCTTC. The chain is built from TRBV3-1 and TRBJ2-1; TRBD2 matches at 13 bases. This CDR3 has 16 residues. CDR1 is LGHDT and CDR2 is YNNKEL in the germline V gene (reference sequence). The V segment lost 0 bases and the J segment 8 bases; nucleotides outside the gene matches: 4.

This clonotype was seen only a few times. This CDR3 is CASSFRSWGKSTYEQYF. In nucleotides, the CDR3 is TGTGCCAGCAGTTTCCGCTCATGGGGGAAATCGACCTACGAGCAGTACTTC. V and J are TRBV28 and TRBJ2-7; D could derive from TRBD1 or TRBD2 (5 bases each). CDR3 size: 17 residues. Germline values: CDR1 MDHEN, CDR2 SYDVKM. The V end lost 3 bases, the J end lost 2 bases, and 20 bases lay between the germline ends.